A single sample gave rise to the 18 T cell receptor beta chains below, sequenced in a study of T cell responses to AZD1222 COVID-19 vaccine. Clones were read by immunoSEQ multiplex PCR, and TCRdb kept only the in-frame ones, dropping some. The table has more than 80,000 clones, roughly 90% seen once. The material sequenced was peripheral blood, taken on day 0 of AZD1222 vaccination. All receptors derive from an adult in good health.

CDR3 loop: CATSDFSGVQPQHF. The CDR3 DNA reads as TGTGCCACCAGTGATTTCTCAGGGGTTCAGCCCCAGCATTTT. The chain has TRBV24-1 and TRBJ1-5; a weak D match, TRBD1 (6 bases). The V end lost 1 base, the J end lost 6 bases, and 9 bases lay between the germline ends. CDR3 length: 14 amino acids. In germline, CDR1 is KGHDR, CDR2 SFDVKD.

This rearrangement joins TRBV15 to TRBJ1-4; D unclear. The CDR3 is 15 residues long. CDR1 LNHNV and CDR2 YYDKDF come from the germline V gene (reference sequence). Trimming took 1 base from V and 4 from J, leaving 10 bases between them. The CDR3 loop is CATSRVQPNNEKLFF. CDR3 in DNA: TGTGCCACCAGCAGAGTACAGCCTAATAATGAAAAACTGTTTTTT.

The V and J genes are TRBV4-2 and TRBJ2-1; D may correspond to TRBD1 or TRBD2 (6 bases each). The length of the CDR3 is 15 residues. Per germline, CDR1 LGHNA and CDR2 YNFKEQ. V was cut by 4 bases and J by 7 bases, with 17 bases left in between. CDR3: CASSRDRGGRNEQFF. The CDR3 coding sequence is TGTGCCAGCAGCCGCGATCGTGGGGGGCGGAATGAGCAGTTCTTC.

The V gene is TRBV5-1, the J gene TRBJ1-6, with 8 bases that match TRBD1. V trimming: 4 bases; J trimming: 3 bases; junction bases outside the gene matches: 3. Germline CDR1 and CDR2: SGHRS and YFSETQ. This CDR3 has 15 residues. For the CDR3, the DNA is TGCGCCAGCAGCGGGACAGGAGACTATAATTCACCCCTCCACTTT. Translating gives CASSGTGDYNSPLHF.

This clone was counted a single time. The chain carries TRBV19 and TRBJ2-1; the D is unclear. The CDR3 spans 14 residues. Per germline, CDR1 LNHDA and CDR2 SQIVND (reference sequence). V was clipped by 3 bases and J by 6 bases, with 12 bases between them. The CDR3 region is CASSMRRNGNEQFF. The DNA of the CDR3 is TGTGCCAGTAGTATGCGGCGCAACGGCAATGAGCAGTTCTTC. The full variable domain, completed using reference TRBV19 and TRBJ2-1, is DGGITQSPKYLFRKEGQNVTLSCEQNLNHDAMYWYRQDPGQGLRLIYYSQIVNDFQKGDIAEGYSVSREKKESFPLTVTSAQKNPTAFYLCASSMRRNGNEQFFGPGTRLTVL.

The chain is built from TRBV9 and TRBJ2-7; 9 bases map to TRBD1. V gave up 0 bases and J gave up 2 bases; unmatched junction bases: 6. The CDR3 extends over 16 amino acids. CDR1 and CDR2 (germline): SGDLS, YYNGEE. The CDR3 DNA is TGTGCCAGCAGCGTAGCCCCGGGACAGGGAGCCTACGAGCAGTACTTC. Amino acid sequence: CASSVAPGQGAYEQYF. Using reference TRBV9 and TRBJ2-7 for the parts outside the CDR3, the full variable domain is DSGVTQTPKHLITATGQRVTLRCSPRSGDLSVYWYQQSLDQGLQFLIQYYNGEERAKGNILERFSAQQFPDLHSELNLSSLELGDSALYFCASSVAPGQGAYEQYFGPGTRLTVT.

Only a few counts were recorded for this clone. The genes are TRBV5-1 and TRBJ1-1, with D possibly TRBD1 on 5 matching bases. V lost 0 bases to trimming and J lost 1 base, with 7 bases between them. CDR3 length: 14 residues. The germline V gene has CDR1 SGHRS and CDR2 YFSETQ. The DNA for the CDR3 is TGCGCCAGCAGCTTGGCTGGACAGAACACTGAAGCTTTCTTT. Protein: CASSLAGQNTEAFF.

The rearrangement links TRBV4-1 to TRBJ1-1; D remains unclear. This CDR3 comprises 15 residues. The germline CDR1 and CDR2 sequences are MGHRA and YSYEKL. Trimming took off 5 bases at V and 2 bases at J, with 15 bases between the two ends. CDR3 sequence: CASSSTAYSNTEAFF. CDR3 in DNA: TGCGCCAGCAGCAGTACCGCCTACTCTAACACTGAAGCTTTCTTT.

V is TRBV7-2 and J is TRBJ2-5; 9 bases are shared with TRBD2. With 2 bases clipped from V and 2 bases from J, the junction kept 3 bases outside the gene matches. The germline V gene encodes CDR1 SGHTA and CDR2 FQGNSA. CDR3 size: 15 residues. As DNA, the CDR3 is TGTGCCAGCAGCTTACAGCGGGGGGTACAAGAGACCCAGTACTTC. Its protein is CASSLQRGVQETQYF.

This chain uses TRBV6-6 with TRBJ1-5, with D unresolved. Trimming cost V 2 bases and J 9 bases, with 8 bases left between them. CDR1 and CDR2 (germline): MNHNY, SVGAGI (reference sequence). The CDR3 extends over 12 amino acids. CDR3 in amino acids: CASSYPDGPQHF. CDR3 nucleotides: TGTGCCAGCAGTTACCCGGATGGGCCCCAGCATTTT.

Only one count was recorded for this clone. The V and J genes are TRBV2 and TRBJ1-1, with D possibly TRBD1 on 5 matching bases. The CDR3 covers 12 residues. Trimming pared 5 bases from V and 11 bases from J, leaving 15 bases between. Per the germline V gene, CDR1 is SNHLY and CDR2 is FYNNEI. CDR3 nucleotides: TGTGCCAGCAGTTTCTCAGGACATCCGGCTTTCTTT. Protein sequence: CASSFSGHPAFF.

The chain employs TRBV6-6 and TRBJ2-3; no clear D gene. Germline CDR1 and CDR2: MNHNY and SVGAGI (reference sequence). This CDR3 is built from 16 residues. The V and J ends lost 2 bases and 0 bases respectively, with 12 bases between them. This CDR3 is CASSYPPGGSTDTQYF. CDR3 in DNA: TGTGCCAGCAGTTACCCTCCCGGCGGTAGCACAGATACGCAGTATTTT.

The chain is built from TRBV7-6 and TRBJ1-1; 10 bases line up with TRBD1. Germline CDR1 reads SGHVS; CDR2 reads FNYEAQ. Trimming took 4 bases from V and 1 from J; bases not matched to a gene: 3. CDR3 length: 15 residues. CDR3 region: CASSSRTGGNTEAFF. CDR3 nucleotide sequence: TGTGCCAGCAGCTCTAGGACAGGGGGGAACACTGAAGCTTTCTTT.

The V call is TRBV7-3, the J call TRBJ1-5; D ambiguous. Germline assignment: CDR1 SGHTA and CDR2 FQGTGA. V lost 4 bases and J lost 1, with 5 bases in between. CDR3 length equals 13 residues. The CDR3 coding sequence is TGTGCCAGCAGCTATACCAGCAATCAGCCCCAGCATTTT. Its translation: CASSYTSNQPQHF.

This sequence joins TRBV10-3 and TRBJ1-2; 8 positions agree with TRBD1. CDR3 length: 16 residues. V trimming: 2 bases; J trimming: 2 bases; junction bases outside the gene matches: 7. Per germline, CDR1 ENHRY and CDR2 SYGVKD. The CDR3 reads CAISEPDRGGNYGYTF. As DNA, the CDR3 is TGTGCCATCAGTGAGCCAGACAGGGGTGGGAACTATGGCTACACCTTC.

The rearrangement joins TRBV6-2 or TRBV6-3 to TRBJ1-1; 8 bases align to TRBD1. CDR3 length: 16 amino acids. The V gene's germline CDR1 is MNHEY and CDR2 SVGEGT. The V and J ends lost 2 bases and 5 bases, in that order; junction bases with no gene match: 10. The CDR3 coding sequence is TGTGCCAGCAGTTACCCCTTCGGACAGGGTGAGACTGAAGCTTTCTTT. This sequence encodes CASSYPFGQGETEAFF.

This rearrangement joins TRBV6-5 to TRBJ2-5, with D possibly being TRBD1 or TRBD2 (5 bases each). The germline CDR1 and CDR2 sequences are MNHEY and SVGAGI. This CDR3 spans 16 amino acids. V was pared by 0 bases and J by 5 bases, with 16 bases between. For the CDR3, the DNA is TGTGCCAGCAGTTACTCGGTCGGGACGGGCGAGGAGACCCAGTACTTC. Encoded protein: CASSYSVGTGEETQYF.

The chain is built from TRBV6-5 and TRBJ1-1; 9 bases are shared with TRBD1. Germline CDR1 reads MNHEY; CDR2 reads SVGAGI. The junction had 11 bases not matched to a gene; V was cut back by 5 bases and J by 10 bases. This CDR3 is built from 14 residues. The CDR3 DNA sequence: TGTGCCAGCAGTCTACAGGGGGCGCCTGGGGTAGCTTTCTTT. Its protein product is CASSLQGAPGVAFF.